What follows are 27 T cell receptor beta chains derived from one specimen sequenced in a study of T cells in Graves' hyperthyroidism and ophthalmopathy. The source material, RNA transcripts, was used to amplify TCR beta CDR3 regions. With the HTBI primer set, the TCR CDR3 went through a first round of RT-PCR. TCRdb used MiXCR to reprocess the multiplex PCR reads, holding one entry per CDR3 protein. Seen here are about 420,000 distinct CDR3 sequences, approximately 14% observed once, and the top ten hold 5.3%. Sequenced input: blood. The receptors derive from a woman between 18 and 29 years old with Graves' hyperthyroidism.

This clonotype was seen more than once but under ten times. The V gene is TRBV7-2, the J gene TRBJ2-1; unclear D gene. The CDR3 totals 15 residues. CDR1 SGHTA and CDR2 FQGNSA come from the germline V gene. V was shortened by 4 bases and J by 0 bases, with 10 bases between the two germline ends. The chain's CDR3 is CASSSEYHSYNEQFF. CDR3 nucleotides: TGTGCCAGCAGCTCGGAATATCACTCCTACAATGAGCAGTTCTTC.

This clonotype appeared many times. This chain connects TRBV5-1 to TRBJ1-1, with D maybe TRBD1 (6 bases). Germline V gene lookup returns CDR1 SGHRS and CDR2 YFSETQ. CDR3 size: 15 residues. With 2 bases removed from V and 2 bases from J, the gap between germline ends came to 13 bases. CDR3 sequence (DNA): TGCGCCAGCAGCTTCGGGGGGGCTTATAACACTGAAGCTTTCTTT. Translating gives CASSFGGAYNTEAFF.

This clonotype has at least ten counts. V gene TRBV20-1 combines with J gene TRBJ2-3; D may be TRBD1 (6 bases). CDR1 and CDR2 (germline): DFQATT, SNEGSKA (reference sequence). With 4 bases removed from V and 3 bases from J, the gap between germline ends came to 20 bases. The CDR3 runs 16 residues. The CDR3 region has the DNA TGCAGTGCTACAGGGGCCCAAGCAAGCCCTACAGATACGCAGTATTTT. Its translation is CSATGAQASPTDTQYF.

The sample holds many counts of this clonotype. The genes are TRBV7-9 and TRBJ2-7; 8 bases map to TRBD2. The CDR3 loop spans 14 amino acids. The germline V gene encodes CDR1 SEHNR and CDR2 FQNEAQ (reference sequence). J was trimmed by 6 bases and V by 2 bases; bases with no gene match: 6. The CDR3 region is CASSLTGLGTEQYF. DNA for the CDR3: TGTGCCAGCAGCTTAACGGGACTAGGGACCGAGCAGTACTTC.

This clonotype was detected ten times or more. The chain employs TRBV6-1 and TRBJ2-7, with TRBD1 matching over 7 bases. After removal of 7 bases from V and 2 bases from J, the junction contained 14 bases not matched to a gene. The CDR3 is made up of 16 amino acids. Germline V gives CDR1 MNHNS, CDR2 SASEGT. CDR3 amino acids: CASIRSRTGDAYEQYF. In DNA, the CDR3 is TGTGCCAGCATCCGGAGTCGGACAGGAGATGCCTACGAGCAGTACTTC.

Ten or more counts support this clonotype. V is TRBV10-3 and J is TRBJ1-3, with D tentatively TRBD1 (5 bases). The V end lost 4 bases, the J end lost 1 base, and 14 bases lay between the germline ends. Per the germline V gene, CDR1 is ENHRY and CDR2 is SYGVKD. This CDR3 has 16 amino acids. CDR3 nucleotides: TGTGCCATCAGTGCCGGGGGACGGCCGTCTGGAAACACCATATATTTT. Translation gives CAISAGGRPSGNTIYF.

The table lists this clonotype with a few counts. The V and J genes are TRBV2 and TRBJ1-5, with D hard to call. Trimming stripped 6 bases from V and 3 bases from J, with 15 bases between. The CDR3 has 15 residues. From germline, CDR1 is SNHLY and CDR2 FYNNEI. This CDR3 reads CASSEGGTFNQPQHF. CDR3 coding DNA: TGTGCCAGCAGCGAGGGCGGAACATTCAATCAGCCCCAGCATTTT.

This clonotype appeared many times. The chain carries TRBV7-8 and TRBJ2-1; tentative D call: TRBD1 (6 bases). CDR1 is SGHVS, CDR2 FQNEAQ, per germline. This CDR3 spans 13 amino acids. Deletions cut 5 bases from V and 10 bases from J, with 15 bases between. Here the CDR3 reads CASSLVQGSEQFF. For the CDR3, the DNA is TGTGCCAGCAGCCTCGTACAGGGTTCGGAGCAGTTCTTC.

This clonotype occurred a few times. In DNA form, the CDR3 reads TGTGCCATCAGTAACACTAGCTACAATGAGCAGTTCTTC. Translation: CAISNTSYNEQFF. The V gene is TRBV10-3, the J gene TRBJ2-1; TRBD2 might be the D (5 bases). Deletions cut 5 bases from V and 3 bases from J, with 8 bases between. The germline V gene has CDR1 ENHRY and CDR2 SYGVKD. The CDR3 spans 13 residues.

This clonotype was seen many times. V is TRBV28 and J is TRBJ1-1; D remains unclear. Germline CDR1 is MDHEN and CDR2 is SYDVKM. The CDR3 contains 14 residues. V was shortened by 3 bases and J by 5 bases, with 13 bases between the two germline ends. The CDR3 region is CASSLYTAGTEAFF. CDR3 bases: TGTGCCAGCAGTTTGTACACTGCGGGGACTGAAGCTTTCTTT.

This clonotype was counted many times. V usage is TRBV13 and J usage is TRBJ2-1; 10 bases fit TRBD2. The ends lost 4 bases at V and 7 bases at J; junction bases unmatched: 10. In germline, CDR1 is PRHDT, CDR2 FYEKMQ (reference sequence). The CDR3 has 16 residues. The CDR3 sequence: CASSSSGTSVENEQFF. The DNA for the CDR3 is TGTGCCAGCAGCTCCTCCGGGACTAGCGTCGAGAATGAGCAGTTCTTC.

V gene TRBV7-9 combines with J gene TRBJ1-2; a weak D match, TRBD1 (5 bases). Trimming cost V 0 bases and J 2 bases, with 7 bases left between them. The CDR3 runs to 14 residues. Per germline, CDR1 SEHNR and CDR2 FQNEAQ (reference sequence). The CDR3 DNA follows: TGTGCCAGCAGCTTAGCGCGACAGAACTATGGCTACACCTTC. Residues: CASSLARQNYGYTF.

This clonotype was observed a few times. The rearrangement links TRBV6-1 to TRBJ2-7, with 12 bases lining up with TRBD1. This CDR3 spans 15 amino acids. With 8 bases clipped from V and 5 bases from J, the junction kept 10 bases outside the gene matches. Germline-derived CDR1 and CDR2 are MNHNS and SASEGT. The CDR3, as DNA: TGTGCCAGCCAACATACCGGGACAGGGGGCCACGAGCAGTACTTC. Translated: CASQHTGTGGHEQYF.

This clonotype was found many times. The chain employs TRBV29-1 and TRBJ2-5, with D perhaps given as TRBD1 or TRBD2 (7 bases each). Trimming left V 4 bases short and J 5 bases short, with 11 bases between. The CDR3 runs 12 residues. Germline CDR1 is SQVTM and CDR2 is ANQGSEA. CDR3: CSVGRGGETQYF. The DNA for the CDR3 is TGCAGCGTTGGCAGGGGGGGGGAGACCCAGTACTTC. Together with reference TRBV29-1 and TRBJ2-5, the CDR3 gives the full variable domain: SAVISQKPSRDICQRGTSLTIQCQVDSQVTMMFWYRQQPGQSLTLIATANQGSEATYESGFVIDKFPISRPNLTFSTLTVSNMSPEDSSIYLCSVGRGGETQYFGPGTRLLVL.

This clonotype was seen repeatedly, ten times or more. For the CDR3, the DNA is TGCGCCAGCAGCCAAGAAGGACAAGGGTGGGGTGAAAAACTGTTTTTT. Translating gives CASSQEGQGWGEKLFF. V gene TRBV4-3 combines with J gene TRBJ1-4; the D gene is possibly TRBD1 (5 bases). The CDR3 is 16 residues long. The V end was cut by 0 bases, the J end by 7 bases, with 15 bases between. Germline V gene data show CDR1 as LGHNA and CDR2 as YSLEER.

This clonotype occurred many times. The rearrangement links TRBV7-9 to TRBJ2-3; tentative D call: TRBD1 (6 bases). Per the germline V gene, CDR1 is SEHNR and CDR2 is FQNEAQ (reference sequence). The CDR3 is 13 amino acids. V shed 1 base and J shed 4 bases, with 6 bases lying between them. CDR3 protein: CASSLGTADTQYF. The CDR3 DNA reads as TGTGCCAGCAGCTTAGGGACAGCAGATACGCAGTATTTT.

This clonotype was picked up many times. The chain is built from TRBV20-1 and TRBJ1-2, with a weak D call TRBD1 (5 bases). V lost 3 bases and J 4 bases, leaving 12 bases between the germline ends. Per the germline V gene, CDR1 is DFQATT and CDR2 is SNEGSKA (reference sequence). This CDR3 is 13 amino acids long. The chain's CDR3 is CSARESGTYGYTF. As DNA, the CDR3 is TGCAGTGCTAGGGAGTCTGGGACCTATGGCTACACCTTC.

This chain joins TRBV20-1 and TRBJ2-3; 8 positions match TRBD2. CDR3 length: 15 residues. V lost 7 bases, J lost 4 bases, and 13 bases stayed unmatched. Germline-derived CDR1 and CDR2 are DFQATT and SNEGSKA (reference sequence). CDR3 in DNA: TGCAGTGTTACTAATCCGGGACTAGATTCAGATACGCAGTATTTT. Translating it yields CSVTNPGLDSDTQYF.

This clonotype occurred many times. The gene calls are TRBV6-1 and TRBJ1-1, with TRBD1 identical over 7 bases. Germline CDR1 reads MNHNS; CDR2 reads SASEGT. The V gene end was trimmed by 6 bases and the J gene end by 7 bases; junction bases not matched to a gene: 17. There are 16 residues in the CDR3. CDR3 bases: TGTGCCAGCAGAGACGTGGGACAGCCTCTAACTCTTGAAGCTTTCTTT. This gives the protein CASRDVGQPLTLEAFF.

This clonotype was observed a few times. This chain uses TRBV20-1 with TRBJ2-6; D not certain. Trimming took off 0 bases at V and 0 bases at J, with 9 bases between the two ends. CDR1 is DFQATT, CDR2 SNEGSKA, per germline (reference sequence). This CDR3 has 16 amino acids. The CDR3 reads CSARDGGTSGANVLTF. CDR3 DNA: TGCAGTGCTAGAGATGGCGGCACCTCTGGGGCCAACGTCCTGACTTTC.

About this clonotype itself: A much larger clone differs from this one at a single base, so this may be a read error. V is TRBV20-1 and J is TRBJ2-3, with a tentative D call TRBD1 (5 bases). There are 14 residues in the CDR3. With 5 bases removed from V and 6 bases from J, the gap between germline ends came to 18 bases. Germline V lookup: CDR1 DFQATT, CDR2 SNEGSKA (reference sequence). The CDR3 sequence is CSAPETRGHDTQYF. In DNA form, the CDR3 reads TGCAGTGCTCCGGAGACAAGGGGCCATGATACGCAGTATTTT.

This clonotype was found many times. V is TRBV28 and J is TRBJ1-2; D perhaps matches TRBD1 (6 bases). Trimming removed 11 bases at V and 0 bases at J, with 13 bases between. The CDR3 consists of 13 residues. The germline V gene encodes CDR1 MDHEN and CDR2 SYDVKM. The CDR3 loop is CAGGTPSNYGYTF. The CDR3 DNA is TGTGCCGGAGGGACACCCTCTAACTATGGCTACACCTTC.

This clonotype showed up many times. The chain couples TRBV7-2 to TRBJ2-1; D possibly corresponds to TRBD1 (5 bases). V lost 2 bases and J lost 5, with 7 bases in between. This CDR3 contains 13 residues. Germline V CDR1 and CDR2: SGHTA, FQGNSA. The CDR3 here is CASSLLGDNEQFF. The CDR3 DNA reads TGTGCCAGCAGCTTATTAGGGGACAATGAGCAGTTCTTC.

In this sample, this clonotype turned up many times. This sequence joins TRBV2 and TRBJ2-7; 8 positions agree with TRBD1. The ends lost 8 bases at V and 7 bases at J; junction bases unmatched: 13. CDR1 and CDR2 from the germline V gene are SNHLY and FYNNEI. This CDR3 spans 14 amino acids. The CDR3 sequence is CASDHGQGLMEQYF. The CDR3 coding sequence is TGTGCCAGCGATCACGGACAGGGCCTAATGGAGCAGTACTTC. Looking up the rest from reference TRBV2 and TRBJ2-7 gives the full variable domain: EPEVTQTPSHQVTQMGQEVILRCVPISNHLYFYWYRQILGQKVEFLVSFYNNEISEKSEIFDDQFSVERPDGSNFTLKIRSTKLEDSAMYFCASDHGQGLMEQYFGPGTRLTVT.

This clonotype was seen ten or more times. This chain links TRBV30 with TRBJ2-5, with D possibly matching TRBD1 (6 bases). Germline V gene data show CDR1 as GTSNPN and CDR2 as SVGIG (reference sequence). This CDR3 has 14 residues. V was trimmed by 5 bases and J by 5 bases, leaving 18 bases between them. CDR3 region: CAWGQVSGAETQYF. In DNA, the CDR3 is TGTGCCTGGGGCCAGGTGTCAGGGGCGGAGACCCAGTACTTC.

In its sample, this clonotype was seen many times. V usage is TRBV12-3 or TRBV12-4 and J usage is TRBJ2-6, with 8 bases aligning to TRBD1. The CDR3 runs to 18 residues. V gave up 6 bases and J gave up 0 bases; unmatched junction bases: 10. The CDR3 DNA reads as TGTGCCAGCAGCCAACACAGGGGGACCATCTCTGGGGCCAACGTCCTGACTTTC. As protein: CASSQHRGTISGANVLTF.

The CDR3 DNA reads TGCAGCGTTGAAGGACGGGGGGACATGAACACTGAAGCTTTCTTT. It is translated as CSVEGRGDMNTEAFF. The chain joins TRBV29-1 to TRBJ1-1; tentatively, D is TRBD1 (6 bases). Looked up from germline, CDR1 is SQVTM and CDR2 is ANQGSEA. The V gene lost 1 base and the J gene lost 0 bases, with 12 bases spanning the gap. The CDR3 extends over 15 amino acids. Looking up the rest from reference TRBV29-1 and TRBJ1-1 gives the full variable domain: SAVISQKPSRDICQRGTSLTIQCQVDSQVTMMFWYRQQPGQSLTLIATANQGSEATYESGFVIDKFPISRPNLTFSTLTVSNMSPEDSSIYLCSVEGRGDMNTEAFFGQGTRLTVV.